This T cell receptor beta chain appears in the sequencing data of a study of cytomegalovirus exposure and HLA in healthy donors. General observations from the study: Analysis performed later showed TCR beta chains linked to HLA being more clonally expanded than equally common others. Among TCR beta chains, those listed as cytomegalovirus-associated numbered some 170. Accurate HLA-A and HLA-B prediction from TCR beta sequences was reported for most subjects.

V was cut by 0 bases and J by 8 bases, with 14 bases left in between. The CDR3 has 14 residues. Germline V gene sequence: CDR1 SGHDT, CDR2 YYEEEE. In the PCR, 60 Vbeta and 13 Jbeta primers were used. Method: immunoSEQ multiplex PCR; TCRdb's copy keeps in-frame clones and lacks some. This sample has roughly 150,000 clones, with 80% to 85% found just once. Notes on this clone: Its antigen is not identified.

Sequences were obtained from PBMCs. The chain combines TRBV5-6 with TRBJ1-2, with a possible D match to TRBD1 (5 bases). This receptor was identified in a boy aged 2 to 10 in good health and CMV-seronegative. The CDR3: CASSLAPGITGYTF. CDR3 DNA: TGTGCCAGCAGCTTGGCCCCAGGGATAACCGGCTACACCTTC.